This T cell receptor beta chain originates from a study of cytomegalovirus exposure and HLA in healthy donors (dated by TCRdb to about 2017). In the study overall: An earlier analysis of approximately 590 of the donors reported about 250 Gb of sequence data and 117 million unique TCR beta sequences from 150 million to 200 million T cells. An early release that covered approximately 600 HLA-typed donors contained about 300 gigabases of sequencing data and tens of millions of unique TCR sequences. Of the roughly 390 genotyped donors, about 80% fell in the genetic ancestry cluster associated with self-reported Caucasian donors. The study aimed to test whether signatures of past pathogen exposure could be identified by cataloging public T cell receptors. The T cell repertoires of several hundred subjects were profiled by immunosequencing and related to cytomegalovirus serostatus. In addition to the first cohort of 666 subjects, a separate validation cohort of approximately 120 different subjects was used. To predict cytomegalovirus infection status, the study combined high-throughput TCR immunosequencing, statistical association of individual TCRs with disease status, and machine learning. To study patterns of TCR occurrence, a later analysis re-analyzed previously published TCR beta repertoires from 666 donors and added high-resolution HLA genotyping. The later analysis used no new phenotypic data to find candidate immune exposures, relying instead on TCR beta sequences and their occurrence across donors. An earlier analysis of around 580 of the donors used high-throughput TCR beta sequencing to judge whether each TCR beta V gene segment behaved as functional or pseudogenic. Donor age, sex, ethnicity and CMV serostatus were collected together with the repertoire data. A later genetic analysis used genome-wide SNP genotypes for about 65% of the roughly 670 donors, treating that subset as a discovery cohort. All discovery cohort repertoires had been generated on a single sequencing platform. HLA typing included class I and class II loci at four-digit resolution. Typing coverage differed by locus: A, B, C, DRB1 and DQB1 were typed in roughly 620-630 donors, DQA1 in around 500, DPA1 in approximately 600, and DPB1 in approximately 450. About five DR-DQ haplotypes were treated as single units for association and clustering because of strong linkage in the cohort. On average, over 200,000 unique TCR beta nucleotide sequences were sequenced per donor among a few hundred genotyped donors of the cohort, with 15% to 20% of those sequences being non-productive. Overall results and qualifications from the work: According to a later analysis, TCR association rates differed among HLA loci, with DRB1 alleles showing the most associated TCRs and HLA-C alleles showing the fewest. Most TCR sequences were seen in very few donors, while some public TCRs were found in many individuals. For the cohort, immune exposure information was limited to CMV serostatus. At a false discovery rate of 0.05, a later analysis linked around 15,000 TCR beta sequences to specific HLA alleles. Several of the top co-occurrence clusters appeared to be linked to parvovirus B19, influenza, CMV and Epstein-Barr virus, according to a later analysis. Linkage disequilibrium might explain the correlated functional status among segregating V segments, but an unknown experimental factor could not be ruled out. A group of highly shared sequence variants was considered likely to be a technical artifact of the sequencing pipeline. The study gave a list of some 150 TCR beta chains associated with cytomegalovirus. According to the authors, the approach could potentially be generalized to other disease states and immunological phenotypes. A few of the identified cytomegalovirus-associated TCR beta chains were confirmed in vitro to be specific for cytomegalovirus antigens. When HLA alleles, especially DR and DQ, strongly co-occurred, attributing TCR associations to individual alleles was difficult. Compared with the 666-donor mean, donors in an Asian-associated ancestry cluster had fewer N-insertions in productive TCRs, according to a later genetic analysis. In a later genetic analysis, a missense DCLRE1C variant was associated with V-gene and J-gene trimming of TCR beta chains, and the association was replicated in an independent cohort. Because counts were too low, around 18 rarely observed V segments, including chromosome 9 orphons, were left out of the earlier analysis of about 500 of the donors. An earlier analysis of approximately 590 of the donors showed that most TCR beta V segments appeared in productive rearrangements either about 87% or about 30% of the time, which broadly matched IMGT annotations. A further reported finding was that TCR beta sequences accurately predicted the HLA-A and HLA-B alleles for most subjects in the first cohort. Because HLA typing was unavailable for some donors at each locus, only the typed subset was used in association tests. A later analysis found that most CMV-associated TCR beta chains appeared HLA-restricted, with HLA associations seemingly driven largely by CMV exposure. Some IMGT-functional V segments, including TRBV6-2 and TRBV6-3, could not be distinguished by the 87-base-pair reads and were therefore excluded. The classifier was reported to diagnose cytomegalovirus status with high specificity and sensitivity in both the original cohort and the validation cohort. In a later analysis, HLA-associated TCR beta chains showed more clonal expansion and lower generation probabilities than non-associated chains that were equally common. Presence/absence analyses assumed roughly uniform sequencing depth across donors, an assumption that may not hold. In this cohort, only TCR beta chains were sequenced, and detectable features were limited by the absence of alpha or paired-chain data.

At the junction V is shortened by 7 bases and J by 8 bases; bases outside the gene matches: 14. Counted from cysteine to phenylalanine, this CDR3 has 15 amino acids. Only the CDR3 part of the read is kept: 45 bases, read in frame from the first base. The CDR1 and CDR2 encoded by the germline V gene are MDHEN and SYDVKM. In total, approximately 610 healthy bone marrow donors made up the cohort. Cohort members were all nominally healthy when sampled, although unrecorded immune exposures were likely present. The donor tested CMV seronegative and was one of the 352 seronegative cohort members. A peripheral blood sample was collected from each donor, and TCR beta sequencing was performed on peripheral blood mononuclear cells. The Qiagen DNeasy Blood Extraction Kit was used to extract genomic DNA from the blood cell samples. Details on this clone: Its antigen is not yet known. No much larger clonotype is one base removed from it; base qualities were not supplied.

The library was made by the immunoSEQ multiplex PCR assay. For the multiplex PCR, a mixture combining 60 forward primers for TCR Vbeta segments and 13 reverse primers for TCR Jbeta segments was used. A multiplex PCR assay on genomic DNA amplified the CDR3 region of rearranged TCR beta genes. The amplified TCR beta libraries were sequenced on the Illumina HiSeq System as 87-base-pair reads. Per the original workflow: A later analysis tallied 70 million to 100 million unique TCR beta chains across the 700 or so repertoires, and about 10 million of those chains were shared by two or more donors. To remove PCR and sequencing errors, raw reads were error-corrected and collapsed into unique sequences using a nearest-neighbor algorithm that merged closely related sequences. CDR3 sequences were aligned to IMGT reference sequences to assign V, D and J gene segments. Each retained sequence needed at least a six-nucleotide match to both a V gene segment and a J gene segment. A rearrangement was called productive if the CDR3 had no stop codons and remained in frame with V and J, and every other rearrangement was called non-productive. Following IMGT convention, CDR3 was defined as the stretch from the second conserved V-encoded cysteine up to the conserved J-encoded phenylalanine. Sequences without an unambiguous match to a single V gene segment were excluded from the earlier analysis of a few hundred of the donors. In an earlier analysis of some 590 of the donors, V segments were called functional above 56.7% productive rearrangements and were called segregating when the between-donor standard deviation exceeded 5%. A statistical classification framework was built for diagnosing cytomegalovirus status from the catalog of TCR beta chain sequences. V and J gene assignment, in a later analysis, came from comparing TCR nucleotide sequences with IMGT/GENE-DB human TR gene sequences. Using the TCRdist pipeline, a later analysis assigned CDR3 sequences along with most-parsimonious VDJ recombination scenarios. A later analysis defined each TCR beta chain by its CDR3 amino acid sequence plus V-gene family, and excluded reads lacking a unique V-gene family. A later analysis removed several hundred highly shared, low-generation-probability nucleotide sequences to deal with suspected cross-contamination and a sequencing artifact. In a later analysis, a clonal expansion index was calculated for each public chain from normalized within-repertoire ranks of inferred template counts. A later analysis computed generation probabilities with a VDJ recombination model fitted to out-of-frame rearrangements, and checked the results against IGoR. In a later analysis, TCR-TCR, TCR-HLA and TCR-CMV co-occurrence was scored with hypergeometric tests, and a repertoire-size bias correction was applied to TCR pairs. False discovery rates were estimated in a later analysis by permuting HLA or CMV assignments 20 times. In a later analysis, co-occurring TCRs were grouped using DBSCAN, with TCRdist sequence similarity added in when clustering inside HLA-allele-positive subsets. Repertoires with fewer than 30,000 or more than 120,000 public chains, plus five repertoires with anomalous nucleotide sharing, were excluded from co-occurrence clustering. This immuneACCESS table, as held by TCRdb, lists in-frame sequences with V and J called but not all clones. Of the missing ones, under half trace to an unresolved V gene in checked studies; the others have no known cause. The V and J calls and clone size come from that table; D and trimming were worked out from the DNA. A total of 140,000 or so clones appear in this sample, approximately 78% of them only once. The ten largest clones add up to less than 3% of the sample.

The sequence was collected from a female donor in good health and CMV-seronegative. The specimen sequenced was PBMCs. The chain is made from TRBV28 and TRBJ2-1; 7 bases in the junction line up with TRBD2. The DNA reads as follows: TGTGCCAGCAAAGGGTCTGGGACTACTAGGTATGAGCAGTTCTTC. Its product reads: CASKGSGTTRYEQFF.